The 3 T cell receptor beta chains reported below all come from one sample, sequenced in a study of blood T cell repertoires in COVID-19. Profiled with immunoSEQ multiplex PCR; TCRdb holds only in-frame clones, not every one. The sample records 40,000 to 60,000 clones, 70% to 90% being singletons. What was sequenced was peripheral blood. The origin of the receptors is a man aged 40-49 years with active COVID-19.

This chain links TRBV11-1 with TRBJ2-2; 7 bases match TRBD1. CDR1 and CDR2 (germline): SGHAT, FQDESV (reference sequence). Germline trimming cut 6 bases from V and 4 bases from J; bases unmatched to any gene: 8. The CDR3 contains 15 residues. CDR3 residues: CASSEIGTATGELFF. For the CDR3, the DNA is TGTGCCAGCAGTGAAATTGGGACAGCCACCGGGGAGCTGTTTTTT.

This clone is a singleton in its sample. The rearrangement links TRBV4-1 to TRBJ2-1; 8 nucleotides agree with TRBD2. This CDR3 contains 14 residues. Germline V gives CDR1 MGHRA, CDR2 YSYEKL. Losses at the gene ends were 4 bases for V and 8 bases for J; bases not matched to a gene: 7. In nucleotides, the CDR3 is TGCGCCAGCAGCCCCATAGCGGGGATGGATGAGCAGTTCTTC. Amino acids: CASSPIAGMDEQFF.

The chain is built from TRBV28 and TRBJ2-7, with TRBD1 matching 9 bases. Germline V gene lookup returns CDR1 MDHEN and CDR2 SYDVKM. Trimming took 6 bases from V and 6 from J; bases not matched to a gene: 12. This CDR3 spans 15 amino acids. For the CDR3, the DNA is TGTGCCAGCAGCCTTTACAGGGGGCTCCGTCCCGAGCAGTACTTC. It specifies CASSLYRGLRPEQYF.